These T cell receptor beta chains were read from a single sample in a study of blood T cell repertoires in COVID-19. Here immunoSEQ multiplex PCR was the method, and the copy in TCRdb shows in-frame clones only, minus some. The sample holds about 85,000 clones, around 85% seen once. Sequencing was performed on peripheral blood. Receptors were obtained from a man aged 55 to 69 with acute or convalescent COVID-19. CDR3s include the opening cysteine and the closing phenylalanine or tryptophan. A D gene is named only where the DNA matches it firmly. Expanded clones get a size class; other rows say once, few or many, or leave the size out.

size	V	J	length	D	DNA	CDR3
.	TRBV24-1	TRBJ2-3	12	.	TGTGCCACCGGTGGGCAAGAACAAACGCAGTATTTT	CATGGQEQTQYF
.	TRBV11-3	TRBJ1-1	15	.	TGTGCCAGCAGCTTAGAAGGACAGTCGAACACTGAAGCTTTCTTT	CASSLEGQSNTEAFF
.	TRBV7-2	TRBJ1-5	18	.	TGTGCCAGCAGCTTAATATCCATGTGGCAGGACTTCAATCAGCCCCAGCATTTT	CASSLISMWQDFNQPQHF
.	TRBV19	TRBJ1-2	16	TRBD1	TGTGCCAGTAGTAGCACCGGGACAGGGGGCAACTATGGCTACACCTTC	CASSSTGTGGNYGYTF
once	TRBV18	TRBJ1-1	14	TRBD1	TGTGCCAGCTCACTCACGACAGGGGGGACTGAAGCTTTCTTT	CASSLTTGGTEAFF
.	TRBV6-2/TRBV6-3	TRBJ1-6	13	.	TGTGCCAGCAGCCCCACAGGGAATTCACCCCTCCACTTT	CASSPTGNSPLHF
.	TRBV7-6	TRBJ2-1	16	TRBD1	TGTGCCAGCAGCTTAGCGGGACAGGGGTTTGGCAATGAGCAGTTCTTC	CASSLAGQGFGNEQFF
few	TRBV9	TRBJ1-2	15	TRBD1	TGTGCCAGCAGCTTCCGGGACAGGGGTTCCTTTGGCTACACCTTC	CASSFRDRGSFGYTF
once	TRBV6-1	TRBJ1-2	14	TRBD1	TGTGCCAGCAGCGAAGGTACAGGGGAGAGTGGCTACACCTTC	CASSEGTGESGYTF
few	TRBV5-5	TRBJ1-5	14	.	TGTGCCAGCAGCCCGTCTGGGCTCAATCAGCCCCAGCATTTT	CASSPSGLNQPQHF
.	TRBV6-6	TRBJ1-5	13	.	TGTGCCAGCCTGAGACAGGAGTATCAGCCCCAGCATTTT	CASLRQEYQPQHF
.	TRBV10-3	TRBJ1-6	13	TRBD1	TGTGCCACCGCAGGGGGCTATAATTCACCCCTCCACTTT	CATAGGYNSPLHF
once	TRBV19	TRBJ1-1	12	.	TGTGCCAGTAGTATAAGTGCAGGGAAAGCTTTCTTT	CASSISAGKAFF
.	TRBV6-1	TRBJ2-7	12	.	TGTGCCAGCAGTGAATCCAGGTACGAGCAGTACTTC	CASSESRYEQYF
.	TRBV10-3	TRBJ1-4	14	TRBD1	TGTGCCATCGGTAGCGGACAGGCCGGTGAAAAACTGTTTTTT	CAIGSGQAGEKLFF
medium-sized	TRBV2	TRBJ1-2	14	.	TGTGCCAGCAGTGTACGGGGATCGGGCTATGGCTACACCTTC	CASSVRGSGYGYTF
.	TRBV7-9	TRBJ1-1	12	.	TGTGCCAGCAGCCCACGAGACACTGAAGCTTTCTTT	CASSPRDTEAFF
few	TRBV27	TRBJ1-6	15	.	TGTGCCGTGAAACCCGGGAGCTCCTATAATTCACCCCTCCACTTT	CAVKPGSSYNSPLHF
.	TRBV6-6	TRBJ2-7	15	TRBD1	TGTGCCAGCAGTTTAGGGACAGGGGGTTCCTACGAGCAGTACTTC	CASSLGTGGSYEQYF
.	TRBV19	TRBJ2-1	14	.	TGTGCCAGTAGTATTTGGGCGGAAGGGGATGAGCAGTTCTTC	CASSIWAEGDEQFF
.	TRBV11-2	TRBJ2-2	12	.	TGTGCCAGGAGTGGAGGAGCCGGGGAGCTGTTTTTT	CARSGGAGELFF
.	TRBV5-6	TRBJ2-5	12	.	TGTGCCAGCAGCTTTGTCGGGGAGACCCAGTACTTC	CASSFVGETQYF
.	TRBV7-2	TRBJ2-7	15	.	TGTGCCAGCAGCTCGTCGCGGACAGTTAACTACGAGCAGTACTTC	CASSSSRTVNYEQYF
.	TRBV4-1	TRBJ2-1	14	TRBD2	TGCGCCAGCAGCCAGCTAGCGGGGGGTTCTGAGCAGTTCTTC	CASSQLAGGSEQFF
.	TRBV3-1/TRBV3-2	TRBJ2-5	15	.	TGTGCCAGCAGCCTACCCTCCGGGACACAAGAGACCCAGTACTTC	CASSLPSGTQETQYF
.	TRBV3-1/TRBV3-2	TRBJ1-3	15	TRBD1	TGTGCCAGCAGCGGATTGAAGGGGGCCGGAAACACCATATATTTT	CASSGLKGAGNTIYF
.	TRBV10-2	TRBJ2-7	13	.	TGCGCCAGCCACCGGGGCGGGACCTACGAGCAGTACTTC	CASHRGGTYEQYF
.	TRBV19	TRBJ1-1	15	TRBD1	TGTGCCAGTAGCTCCCCCCGGACAGGGGGCACTGAAGCTTTCTTT	CASSSPRTGGTEAFF
.	TRBV2	TRBJ2-7	15	TRBD2	TGTGCCAGCAGTCTGACTAGCGGGGCAGCCTACGAGCAGTACTTC	CASSLTSGAAYEQYF
.	TRBV11-2	TRBJ2-7	14	.	TGTGCCAGCAGCTTAGGTCTCCAGGGAGGCGAGCAGTACTTC	CASSLGLQGGEQYF
.	TRBV4-3	TRBJ1-1	15	.	TGCGCCAGCAGCCAAGGAGGACCGGGAGGAACTGAAGCTTTCTTT	CASSQGGPGGTEAFF
.	TRBV7-9	TRBJ1-2	15	TRBD1	TGTGCCAGCAACCCAAGTTCAGGGGGCCTCTATGGCTACACCTTC	CASNPSSGGLYGYTF
once	TRBV18	TRBJ2-7	14	TRBD1	TGTGCCAGCTCACCGGGACAGGGGGCGAGGGAGCAGTACTTC	CASSPGQGAREQYF
once	TRBV7-6	TRBJ1-6	15	.	TGTGCCAGCAGCTCCCAGGATGTGGGTGATTCACCCCTCCACTTT	CASSSQDVGDSPLHF
.	TRBV24-1	TRBJ1-5	16	TRBD1	TGTGCCACCAGGGGGACAGGGACTTATAGCAATCAGCCCCAGCATTTT	CATRGTGTYSNQPQHF
.	TRBV11-2	TRBJ2-2	15	.	TGTGCCAGCAGCACAATCGGAGGGAACACCGGGGAGCTGTTTTTT	CASSTIGGNTGELFF
.	TRBV7-2	TRBJ1-5	15	TRBD1	TGTGCCAGCAGCACGGTACAGGGGACGGCTCAGCCCCAGCATTTT	CASSTVQGTAQPQHF
.	TRBV5-1	TRBJ2-1	18	TRBD2	TGCGCCAGCAGCTTTGGGGCCGCGCTAGCGGGGTTGAACAATGAGCAGTTCTTC	CASSFGAALAGLNNEQFF
.	TRBV6-1	TRBJ1-4	14	.	TGTGCCAGCAGTGAAGGGCCAGCTAATGAAAAACTGTTTTTT	CASSEGPANEKLFF
.	TRBV18	TRBJ2-7	15	TRBD2	TGTGCCAGCTCACCAGCCGGGGAGGGAAGAGACGAGCAGTACTTC	CASSPAGEGRDEQYF
.	TRBV27	TRBJ1-1	13	.	TGTGCCAGCAGTTTATCAGGGGACACTGAAGCTTTCTTT	CASSLSGDTEAFF
.	TRBV11-2	TRBJ2-7	14	TRBD2	TGTGCCAGCAGCCCGAGCGGGGGCAACTACGAGCAGTACTTC	CASSPSGGNYEQYF